The 22 T cell receptor beta chains below were found in one sample sequenced in a study of CD8+ T cells in alopecia areata. The sequencing template was cDNA reverse transcribed from extracted RNA. TCRdb's table, derived via immunoSEQ multiplex PCR, lists solely in-frame clones and lacks some. The sample includes 150,000 to 200,000 clones, 60% of them seen just once. Treatment here: oral pan-JAK inhibitor, 5-10 mg twice daily. Sequenced here: CD4+ T cells sorted from blood, sampled at week 24, from a patient treated with tofacitinib. These receptors all come from a human donor with alopecia areata.

This chain joins TRBV6-1 and TRBJ1-5, with D maybe TRBD1 (6 bases). The germline V gene encodes CDR1 MNHNS and CDR2 SASEGT. CDR3 size: 13 residues. V was pared by 10 bases and J by 0 bases, with 10 bases between. The CDR3, as DNA: TGTGCCACAAGGACAGATAGCAATCAGCCCCAGCATTTT. Translating it yields CATRTDSNQPQHF.

The chain uses TRBV29-1 and TRBJ1-1; weak D call: TRBD1 (5 bases). V shed 7 bases and J shed 3 bases, with 15 bases lying between them. This CDR3 has 13 residues. The germline CDR1 and CDR2 sequences are SQVTM and ANQGSEA. The CDR3 DNA sequence: TGCAGCGGGACACTCTCCCAGGACACTGAAGCTTTCTTT. Its translation is CSGTLSQDTEAFF.

The chain carries TRBV2 and TRBJ2-3; D gene ambiguous. Germline lookup yields CDR1 SNHLY and CDR2 FYNNEI. V was clipped by 4 bases and J by 5 bases, with 7 bases between them. This CDR3 spans 12 amino acids. The CDR3 DNA follows: TGTGCCAGCAGTGGGTCGGTAGATACGCAGTATTTT. Translation gives CASSGSVDTQYF.

The chain links TRBV5-1 to TRBJ2-1, with D unresolved. Germline V CDR1 and CDR2: SGHRS, YFSETQ. The CDR3 is 12 residues long. V lost 2 bases, J lost 5 bases, and 5 bases lay in between. CDR3 loop: CASSLQNNEQFF. The CDR3 DNA reads as TGCGCCAGCAGCTTACAGAACAATGAGCAGTTCTTC.

The chain combines TRBV7-3 with TRBJ2-3, with D hard to call. The CDR3 consists of 13 residues. V was cut by 6 bases and J by 0 bases, with 7 bases left in between. From germline, CDR1 is SGHTA and CDR2 FQGTGA. The CDR3 DNA is TGTGCCAGCAGGGGCGGAAGCACAGATACGCAGTATTTT. This codes for CASRGGSTDTQYF.

This chain connects TRBV29-1 to TRBJ1-2; 9 positions match TRBD1. V lost 6 bases, J lost 6 bases, and 11 bases stayed unmatched. CDR3 length: 14 amino acids. CDR1 SQVTM and CDR2 ANQGSEA come from the germline V gene. The CDR3 is CSVFEPGQGHGYTF. CDR3 in DNA: TGCAGCGTGTTCGAACCGGGACAGGGACATGGCTACACCTTC.

This clone has only one observation. V gene TRBV5-1 combines with J gene TRBJ1-1; D remains unclear. There are 14 residues in the CDR3. V lost 4 bases, J lost 1 base, and 11 bases lay in between. The germline gives CDR1 SGHRS, CDR2 YFSETQ. The CDR3 nucleotides read TGCGCCAGCAGCGCAGCCCCAGGGAACACTGAAGCTTTCTTT. It codes for CASSAAPGNTEAFF.

This clone was seen more than once but under ten times. Relative to the germline gene, one junction end is altered; a read error may explain this. This chain joins TRBV11-1 and TRBJ1-1, with unresolved D. Germline V lookup: CDR1 SGHAT, CDR2 FQDESV (reference sequence). CDR3 length equals 14 residues. In DNA, the CDR3 is TGTGCCAGCAGTTTCGCGGGCCAGAACGCTGAAGCTTTCTTT. Translation gives CASSFAGQNAEAFF.

This clone was recorded once. The rearrangement joins TRBV29-1 to TRBJ1-1; D not resolved. Germline lookup yields CDR1 SQVTM and CDR2 ANQGSEA. This CDR3 spans 14 amino acids. Trimming cost V 4 bases and J 9 bases, with 21 bases left between them. CDR3 DNA: TGCAGCGTTGTTATCCCGGGCCTACCTACACAAGCTTTCTTT. Translated: CSVVIPGLPTQAFF.

This clone has a handful of counts. V is TRBV2 and J is TRBJ1-1, with D possibly TRBD1 on 6 matching bases. The CDR3 is 13 residues long. Germline CDR1 SNHLY, CDR2 FYNNEI. The V and J ends lost 7 bases and 0 bases respectively, with 9 bases between them. Here the CDR3 DNA reads TGTGCCAGCAATGACAGGCTGAACACTGAAGCTTTCTTT. This translates into CASNDRLNTEAFF.

This clone came up a few times. The chain couples TRBV7-2 to TRBJ2-7; tentative D call: TRBD1 (5 bases). CDR3 size: 14 residues. V was trimmed by 3 bases and J by 4 bases, leaving 13 bases between them. Germline V gene lookup returns CDR1 SGHTA and CDR2 FQGNSA. CDR3 sequence reads: CASSFEIGQYEQYF. CDR3 in DNA: TGTGCCAGCAGCTTCGAGATAGGACAATACGAGCAGTACTTC. Combining the CDR3 with reference TRBV7-2 and TRBJ2-7 gives the whole variable domain GAGVSQSPSNKVTEKGKDVELRCDPISGHTALYWYRQSLGQGLEFLIYFQGNSAPDKSGLPSDRFSAERTGGSVSTLTIQRTQQEDSAVYLCASSFEIGQYEQYFGPGTRLTVT.

The rearrangement joins TRBV6-5 to TRBJ1-1, with TRBD1 as a possible D gene (5 bases). CDR3 length equals 13 residues. The germline gives CDR1 MNHEY, CDR2 SVGAGI. V gave up 4 bases and J gave up 1 base, with 7 bases separating them. CDR3 sequence reads: CASSFQGNTEAFF. For the CDR3, the DNA is TGTGCCAGCAGTTTTCAGGGGAACACTGAAGCTTTCTTT.

The rearrangement joins TRBV4-3 to TRBJ2-1; 7 bases fit TRBD2. The CDR3 loop spans 17 amino acids. The germline V gene encodes CDR1 LGHNA and CDR2 YSLEER. Germline trimming cut 0 bases from V and 9 bases from J; bases unmatched to any gene: 14. The CDR3 DNA follows: TGCGCCAGCAGCCAAGATGTTACCGGGACTACATCCGGTGAGCAGTTCTTC. It is translated as CASSQDVTGTTSGEQFF.

This clone has more than one count but fewer than ten. The gene calls are TRBV29-1 and TRBJ1-2; 8 positions match TRBD1. CDR3 length: 13 amino acids. V lost 6 bases to trimming and J lost 1 base; unmatched junction nucleotides: 4. Germline V lookup: CDR1 SQVTM, CDR2 ANQGSEA. For the CDR3, the DNA is TGCAGCGTCCAACAGGGGGTTAACTATGGCTACACCTTC. This sequence encodes CSVQQGVNYGYTF.

The chain combines TRBV14 with TRBJ1-2, with D uncertain. The CDR3 covers 13 residues. The V end was cut by 4 bases, the J end by 6 bases, with 12 bases between. CDR1 is SGHDN and CDR2 is FVKESK in the germline V gene. The CDR3 DNA reads TGTGCCAGCAGCCCGCGTTTGAAGGATGGCTACACCTTC. This sequence encodes CASSPRLKDGYTF.

The chain combines TRBV29-1 with TRBJ1-1; D uncertain. V was shortened by 2 bases and J by 11 bases, with 18 bases between the two germline ends. This CDR3 is built from 13 residues. CDR1 SQVTM and CDR2 ANQGSEA come from the germline V gene. The CDR3 region is CSVESILGGRAFF. The CDR3 DNA sequence: TGCAGCGTTGAATCCATCCTTGGAGGCCGGGCTTTCTTT.

The rearrangement links TRBV29-1 to TRBJ1-2; no definite D call. Germline CDR1 reads SQVTM; CDR2 reads ANQGSEA. The CDR3 is made up of 12 amino acids. Trimming removed 6 bases at V and 8 bases at J, with 16 bases between. In nucleotides, the CDR3 is TGCAGCGTCAAGATCGCTGTAGGGGGCTACACCTTC. Translating it yields CSVKIAVGGYTF.

In this sample, this clone turned up once. The chain uses TRBV30 and TRBJ2-3, with D possibly TRBD2 on 5 matching bases. The germline V gene encodes CDR1 GTSNPN and CDR2 SVGIG (reference sequence). This CDR3 has 14 amino acids. V lost 1 base and J 1 base, leaving 9 bases between the germline ends. In DNA, the CDR3 is TGTGCCTGGAGTGCGGAGCGGCGCACAGATACGCAGTATTTT. Translation: CAWSAERRTDTQYF.

The chain carries TRBV27 and TRBJ1-1, with D unclear. Germline V gives CDR1 MNHEY, CDR2 SMNVEV (reference sequence). The CDR3 runs to 12 residues. Trimming cost V 8 bases and J 1 base, with 8 bases left between them. For the CDR3, the DNA is TGTGCCAGCGGGGAAAGGAACACTGAAGCTTTCTTT. As protein: CASGERNTEAFF.

The chain couples TRBV4-3 to TRBJ1-1; D perhaps matches TRBD1 (6 bases). Germline lookup yields CDR1 LGHNA and CDR2 YSLEER. The V gene lost 0 bases and the J gene lost 3 bases, with 17 bases spanning the gap. The CDR3 contains 17 residues. The CDR3 bases are TGCGCCAGCAGCCAAGAATCCCGGGGGCGTTGGGACACTGAAGCTTTCTTT. Translating it yields CASSQESRGRWDTEAFF.

This clone turned up a few times. The chain has TRBV7-2 and TRBJ1-2, with 7 positions matching TRBD1. The CDR3 runs to 15 residues. V lost 4 bases to trimming and J lost 4 bases; unmatched junction nucleotides: 9. Germline CDR1 reads SGHTA; CDR2 reads FQGNSA. CDR3 coding DNA: TGTGCCAGCAGCTCCCAGAACAGGGGTGGCTATGGCTACACCTTC. It codes for CASSSQNRGGYGYTF.

This clone was seen only a few times. The chain links TRBV29-1 to TRBJ2-2, with 10 bases lining up with TRBD1. CDR1 is SQVTM, CDR2 ANQGSEA, per germline. CDR3 length equals 14 residues. The ends lost 5 bases at V and 5 bases at J; junction bases unmatched: 5. CDR3 sequence: CSVRRQGATGELFF. Here the CDR3 DNA reads TGCAGCGTTCGTAGACAGGGGGCAACCGGGGAGCTGTTTTTT.